This entry lists 30 T cell receptor beta chains sequenced from one sample in a study of blood T cell repertoires in COVID-19. Profiling relied on immunoSEQ multiplex PCR, and the TCRdb table lists in-frame clones only, not all of them. The sample yields approximately 190,000 clones, approximately 79% seen once. The source material was peripheral blood. These receptors were taken from a man between 25 and 39 years old with active or convalescent COVID-19.

CDR3 nucleotides: TGTGCCAGCTCACTTCTGTCAGGAAAGAACACTGAAGCTTTCTTT. Its translation: CASSLLSGKNTEAFF. The chain uses TRBV18 and TRBJ1-1, with unresolved D. Germline CDR1 KGHSH, CDR2 LQKENI. The CDR3 runs to 15 residues. Trimming removed 4 bases from V and 1 base from J, with 13 bases in between.

This sequence joins TRBV28 and TRBJ1-5; 8 bases align to TRBD1. Germline V gives CDR1 MDHEN, CDR2 SYDVKM. The CDR3 has 15 amino acids. J gave up 0 bases and V 5 bases, and 3 bases lay outside the gene matches. The CDR3 coding sequence is TGTGCCAGCAGTCGGACAGGGACTAGCAATCAGCCCCAGCATTTT. This codes for CASSRTGTSNQPQHF.

The gene calls are TRBV5-8 and TRBJ2-5; D gene ambiguous. V was shortened by 6 bases and J by 7 bases, with 13 bases between the two germline ends. The CDR3 sequence is 12 residues long. CDR1 SGHTS and CDR2 YDEGEE come from the germline V gene. As DNA, the CDR3 is TGTGCCAGCACCCACGTCCCAGGGACCCAGTACTTC. Translated, it gives CASTHVPGTQYF.

This chain joins TRBV3-1 (or the pseudogene TRBV3-2) and TRBJ2-3; 10 bases line up with TRBD2. The CDR3 totals 15 residues. V shed 6 bases, J shed 1 base, and the junction held 4 bases outside the gene matches. Germline CDR1 LGHDT, CDR2 YNNKEL (reference sequence). Here the CDR3 DNA reads TGTGCCAGCAGGCTAGCGGGAGTAGGCACAGATACGCAGTATTTT. Protein product: CASRLAGVGTDTQYF.

The chain links TRBV10-3 to TRBJ2-7, with TRBD1 identical over 9 bases. The ends lost 4 bases at V and 3 bases at J; junction bases unmatched: 4. CDR1 and CDR2 (germline): ENHRY, SYGVKD. The CDR3 has 14 amino acids. CDR3 loop: CAISGDREGYEQYV. As DNA, the CDR3 is TGTGCCATCAGTGGGGACAGGGAGGGCTACGAGCAGTACGTC.

On this clone: This sample also contains other DNA sequences that code for the same CDR3. This chain connects TRBV18 to TRBJ2-3, with 7 bases identical to TRBD2. The V and J ends lost 3 bases and 0 bases, in that order; junction bases with no gene match: 0. The germline CDR1 and CDR2 sequences are KGHSH and LQKENI. The CDR3 is 14 residues long. Here the CDR3 reads CASSPGGSTDTQYF. The CDR3 DNA follows: TGTGCCAGCTCACCGGGGGGGAGCACAGATACGCAGTATTTT.

Of note for this clone: At one end the junction does not follow the germline gene, possibly because of a read error. The sample carries other DNA sequences with the same CDR3. This sequence joins TRBV28 and TRBJ1-5; the match to TRBD1 covers 11 bases. CDR3 length: 18 amino acids. The germline V gene encodes CDR1 MDHEN and CDR2 SYDVKM. CDR3 sequence: CASSFWGRTGGSGQPQHF. CDR3 coding DNA: TGTGCCAGCAGTTTCTGGGGGAGGACAGGGGGCTCGGGGCAGCCCCAACATTTT.

This clone was seen more than once but under ten times. DNA for the CDR3: TGTGCCAGTCTACTAGGGTCCGGGGAGAGGACTGAAGCTTTCTTT. Protein sequence: CASLLGSGERTEAFF. This chain joins TRBV11-1 and TRBJ1-1; D gene ambiguous. V lost 9 bases to trimming and J lost 5 bases, with 22 bases between them. Germline CDR1 reads SGHAT; CDR2 reads FQDESV (reference sequence). The CDR3 totals 15 residues.

The CDR3 loop reads CATGRTPATGELFF. Here the CDR3 DNA reads TGTGCCACCGGGAGGACTCCAGCGACCGGGGAGCTGTTTTTT. The rearrangement links TRBV7-6 to TRBJ2-2, with 7 bases fitting TRBD2. V trimming: 10 bases; J trimming: 5 bases; junction bases outside the gene matches: 10. CDR1 SGHVS and CDR2 FNYEAQ come from the germline V gene. The CDR3 covers 14 residues.

This chain uses TRBV12-3 or TRBV12-4 with TRBJ2-7; 8 bases align to TRBD1. This CDR3 is built from 13 residues. V was clipped by 6 bases and J by 7 bases; unmatched bases: 8. CDR3 nucleotide sequence: TGTGCCAGCAGCCAGGGGGCGCTTAAGGAGCAGTACTTC. This translates into CASSQGALKEQYF.

The chain recombines TRBV6-5 with TRBJ2-7; TRBD1 matches at 7 bases. Trimming at V came to 10 bases and at J to 2 bases, leaving 8 bases not matched to a gene. CDR1 is MNHEY and CDR2 is SVGAGI in the germline V gene. The CDR3 covers 13 residues. CDR3 sequence: CAINSGQAYEQYV. CDR3 DNA: TGTGCCATCAACTCCGGACAGGCCTACGAGCAGTACGTC.

V usage is TRBV29-1 and J usage is TRBJ1-1, with a weak D call TRBD1 (6 bases). The V gene lost 4 bases and the J gene lost 4 bases, with 13 bases spanning the gap. From germline, CDR1 is SQVTM and CDR2 ANQGSEA. The length of the CDR3 is 13 residues. CDR3 in DNA: TGCAGCGTTGGCGGGGGCTTTGGCACTGAAGCTTTCTTT. Translation: CSVGGGFGTEAFF.

This chain uses TRBV27 with TRBJ1-2, with 11 bases fitting TRBD1. The V and J ends lost 5 bases and 2 bases, in that order; junction bases with no gene match: 1. In germline, CDR1 is MNHEY, CDR2 SMNVEV (reference sequence). This CDR3 has 14 amino acids. As DNA, the CDR3 is TGTGCCAGCAGTCGGGACAGGGGGAACTATGGCTACACCTTC. Protein sequence: CASSRDRGNYGYTF.

V usage is TRBV18 and J usage is TRBJ1-1, with 11 bases fitting TRBD1. This CDR3 contains 17 residues. Germline CDR1 is KGHSH and CDR2 is LQKENI. Losses at the gene ends were 0 bases for V and 4 bases for J; bases not matched to a gene: 7. The CDR3 spells CASSPPGTGGFFTEAFF. CDR3 nucleotide sequence: TGTGCCAGCTCACCACCCGGGACAGGGGGATTTTTCACTGAAGCTTTCTTT.

This chain links TRBV6-5 with TRBJ2-1, with 12 bases lining up with TRBD2. Germline values: CDR1 MNHEY, CDR2 SVGAGI. The CDR3 consists of 16 residues. The V gene end was trimmed by 2 bases and the J gene end by 5 bases; junction bases not matched to a gene: 4. This CDR3 is CASSYRTSGANNEQFF. The CDR3 DNA sequence: TGTGCCAGCAGTTACAGGACTAGCGGGGCTAACAATGAGCAGTTCTTC.

The chain recombines TRBV19 with TRBJ1-1; D perhaps matches TRBD1 (6 bases). V lost 0 bases and J lost 2, with 13 bases in between. The germline V gene encodes CDR1 LNHDA and CDR2 SQIVND (reference sequence). The CDR3 runs to 16 residues. As DNA, the CDR3 is TGTGCCAGTAGTATAGAGGGAGCGGACAGAAACACTGAAGCTTTCTTT. Translating gives CASSIEGADRNTEAFF.

This CDR3 reads CASKPGQGLSSYNSPLHF. The CDR3 DNA reads TGTGCCAGCAAACCGGGACAGGGACTCTCCTCCTATAATTCACCCCTCCACTTT. V is TRBV2 and J is TRBJ1-6; 9 bases fit TRBD1. With V trimmed by 7 bases and J by 0 bases, 10 bases remained unmatched. Germline V CDR1 and CDR2: SNHLY, FYNNEI. This CDR3 region has 18 residues.

This clone was seen a handful of times. The rearrangement uses TRBV6-4 and TRBJ2-2; a possible D gene is TRBD1 (6 bases). Per the germline V gene, CDR1 is MRHNA and CDR2 is SNTAGT. V lost 0 bases, J lost 4 bases, and 9 bases lay in between. This CDR3 is built from 15 residues. CDR3 loop: CASSDSQGTTGELFF. CDR3 nucleotides: TGTGCCAGCAGTGACTCCCAGGGGACCACCGGGGAGCTGTTTTTT.

The chain has TRBV27 and TRBJ1-2, with 7 bases aligning to TRBD1. Germline V gene data show CDR1 as MNHEY and CDR2 as SMNVEV (reference sequence). The CDR3 sequence is 15 residues long. With V trimmed by 6 bases and J by 5 bases, 12 bases remained unmatched. The CDR3 DNA reads as TGTGCCAGCAGCCTGACAGGGTCTGGAAATTATGGCTACACCTTC. Protein product: CASSLTGSGNYGYTF.

The CDR3 loop reads CFRGGESNQPQHF. CDR3 bases: TGTTTCCGAGGGGGCGAGAGCAATCAGCCCCAGCATTTT. The chain links TRBV12-2 to TRBJ1-5; TRBD1 is taken as the D call from the table, unchecked against the DNA. TRBV12-2 has pseudogene status. The CDR3 spans 13 residues.

This clone occurred once. The J gene is TRBJ1-4, the V gene TRBV5-1; 12 positions agree with TRBD1. The length of the CDR3 is 17 residues. J gave up 3 bases and V 4 bases, and 7 bases lay outside the gene matches. CDR1 is SGHRS, CDR2 YFSETQ, per germline. Written as DNA, the CDR3 is TGCGCCAGCAGCGGAGGGACAGGGGGCGCATCTAATGAAAAACTGTTTTTT. Protein sequence: CASSGGTGGASNEKLFF.

This rearrangement joins TRBV7-9 to TRBJ1-2; maybe TRBD1 (5 bases). Deletions cut 5 bases from V and 0 bases from J, with 7 bases between. This CDR3 has 13 residues. The germline V gene has CDR1 SEHNR and CDR2 FQNEAQ (reference sequence). For the CDR3, the DNA is TGTGCCAGCAGCACGGGGGCTAACTATGGCTACACCTTC. It is translated as CASSTGANYGYTF.

V usage is TRBV18 and J usage is TRBJ2-1; 9 positions match TRBD2. Germline CDR1 KGHSH, CDR2 LQKENI. J gave up 1 base and V 2 bases, and 9 bases lay outside the gene matches. This CDR3 region has 18 residues. The CDR3: CASSPSNSGSVSYNEQFF. Written as DNA, the CDR3 is TGTGCCAGCTCACCATCAAATAGCGGGAGTGTATCCTACAATGAGCAGTTCTTC.

The chain combines TRBV7-6 with TRBJ1-4; 9 positions match TRBD1. V dropped 5 bases and J dropped 3; count of bases not matched to a gene: 10. The CDR3 is 17 amino acids. Germline V gene lookup returns CDR1 SGHVS and CDR2 FNYEAQ. The CDR3 spells CASSNPGTGLANEKLFF. The CDR3 DNA reads TGTGCCAGCAGCAACCCCGGGACAGGGTTAGCTAATGAAAAACTGTTTTTT.

Concerning this clone: This CDR3 is also generated by other DNA sequences in the sample. This chain joins TRBV19 and TRBJ1-1; 7 bases are shared with TRBD1. V lost 5 bases and J lost 0; bases outside the gene matches: 3. CDR1 and CDR2 from the germline V gene are LNHDA and SQIVND (reference sequence). The CDR3 is 14 residues long. In nucleotides, the CDR3 is TGTGCCAGTAGTCCCGGGACAGTGAACACTGAAGCTTTCTTT. This codes for CASSPGTVNTEAFF.

V and J are TRBV30 and TRBJ1-6, with 8 bases lining up with TRBD1. Losses at the gene ends were 0 bases for V and 10 bases for J; bases not matched to a gene: 5. Germline assignment: CDR1 GTSNPN and CDR2 SVGIG (reference sequence). The CDR3 loop spans 14 amino acids. This CDR3 is CAWSVQGVQSPLHF. The CDR3 coding sequence is TGTGCCTGGAGTGTACAGGGGGTACAATCACCCCTCCACTTT.

The sample holds a few counts of this clone. The chain has TRBV9 and TRBJ2-5, with 9 bases fitting TRBD2. V shed 0 bases, J shed 4 bases, and the junction held 4 bases outside the gene matches. Germline V gives CDR1 SGDLS, CDR2 YYNGEE. The CDR3 covers 15 residues. The CDR3 DNA follows: TGTGCCAGCAGCGTAGGTAGCGGGAGCGGAGAGACCCAGTACTTC. Translating gives CASSVGSGSGETQYF.

The chain uses TRBV6-6 and TRBJ1-1; maybe TRBD1 (5 bases). V lost 7 bases to trimming and J lost 3 bases, with 12 bases between them. The length of the CDR3 is 13 residues. Germline V CDR1 and CDR2: MNHNY, SVGAGI (reference sequence). Here the CDR3 reads CASKRQYYTEAFF. CDR3 DNA sequence: TGTGCCAGCAAAAGACAGTATTACACTGAAGCTTTCTTT.

The rearrangement links TRBV20-1 to TRBJ1-5; D might be TRBD1 (6 bases). The V gene's germline CDR1 is DFQATT and CDR2 SNEGSKA (reference sequence). The CDR3 loop spans 17 amino acids. Trimming stripped 3 bases from V and 0 bases from J, with 18 bases between. The CDR3 loop reads CSASAGLGGYSNQPQHF. In DNA form, the CDR3 reads TGCAGTGCTAGTGCGGGACTAGGGGGTTATAGCAATCAGCCCCAGCATTTT.

The V gene is TRBV9, the J gene TRBJ1-5; 8 bases map to TRBD1. The length of the CDR3 is 15 residues. V shed 3 bases, J shed 3 bases, and the junction held 5 bases outside the gene matches. The germline V gene encodes CDR1 SGDLS and CDR2 YYNGEE. Written as DNA, the CDR3 is TGTGCCAGCAGCGCGGGGACAGGTGACAATCAGCCCCAGCATTTT. Translation gives CASSAGTGDNQPQHF.